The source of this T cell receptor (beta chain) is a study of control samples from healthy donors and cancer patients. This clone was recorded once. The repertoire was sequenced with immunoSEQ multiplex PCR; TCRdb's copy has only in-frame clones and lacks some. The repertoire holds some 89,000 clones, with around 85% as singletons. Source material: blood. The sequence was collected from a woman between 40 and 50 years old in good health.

The chain's CDR3 is CASALGYGEELFF. CDR3 sequence (DNA): TGTGCCAGCGCCCTGGGCTATGGCGAGGAGCTGTTTTTT. The chain couples TRBV6-6 to TRBJ2-2; D ambiguous. V lost 8 bases and J 10 bases, leaving 17 bases between the germline ends. The CDR3 totals 13 residues. Germline V gene lookup returns CDR1 MNHNY and CDR2 SVGAGI (reference sequence).